The 30 T cell receptor beta chains in this list originate from one sample, sequenced in a study of monozygotic twins with inflammatory bowel disease. For each CDR3 protein, TCRdb gives one entry from its re-call of the 5' RACE reads, without DNA. This sample's table reports around 99,000 distinct CDR3 sequences. The sequenced material came from blood. These TCRs come from a human donor with ulcerative colitis or Crohn's disease, or a healthy co-twin of an affected twin (not recorded which).

This chain uses TRBV6-2 or TRBV6-3 with TRBJ2-1; TCRdb lists TRBD2, though no DNA is available to test this call. The CDR3 is made up of 12 amino acids. The germline gives CDR1 MNHEY, CDR2 SVGEGT. The CDR3 loop reads CASSYWVGEQFF.

The rearrangement joins TRBV4-3 to TRBJ1-6; TCRdb selects TRBD1, and the lack of DNA leaves this call unchecked. This CDR3 has 20 residues. CDR1 is LGHNA, CDR2 YSLEER, per germline. The CDR3 loop reads CASSQDYPSGQGKVHSPLHF.

The V call is TRBV7-2, the J call TRBJ2-1; TCRdb's D call of TRBD2 is untestable without DNA. CDR3 length: 15 amino acids. Germline CDR1 reads SGHTA; CDR2 reads FQGNSA. The CDR3 protein is CASRSLAGPRDEQFF.

This chain links TRBV7-6 with TRBJ2-3; TCRdb designates TRBD1, a call that cannot be tested without DNA. Germline V gives CDR1 SGHVS, CDR2 FNYEAQ. The length of the CDR3 is 17 residues. CDR3 residues: CASSPLGGQIITDTQYF.

The chain is built from TRBV2 and TRBJ1-1. The CDR3 covers 13 residues. The germline CDR1 and CDR2 sequences are SNHLY and FYNNEI. The CDR3 spells CASSEDRNTEAFF.

This chain links TRBV12-3 or TRBV12-4 with TRBJ2-6; there is no DNA to check the TCRdb D call of TRBD2. The CDR3 is 18 amino acids. CDR3 protein: CASSKKRGGRSGANVLTF.

V and J are TRBV7-8 and TRBJ2-3; the D call of TRBD1 rests on TCRdb alone, since no DNA is present to check it. The CDR3 totals 16 residues. Germline V gene data show CDR1 as SGHVS and CDR2 as FQNEAQ. CDR3 sequence reads: CASSIYRGLLIDTQYF.

The chain employs TRBV29-1 and TRBJ2-1; the D call from TCRdb, TRBD2, cannot be confirmed without DNA. Per the germline V gene, CDR1 is SQVTM and CDR2 is ANQGSEA. The CDR3 spans 14 residues. The CDR3 loop is CSGLLGGLANEQFF.

CDR3 amino acids: CASSLVGGSAGELFF. The rearrangement links TRBV5-6 to TRBJ2-2; checking the TCRdb D call of TRBD1 is not possible without DNA. Germline V gene lookup returns CDR1 SGHDT and CDR2 YYEEEE. The CDR3 covers 15 residues.

CDR3 sequence: CSVESSGGDSYNEQFF. The V and J genes are TRBV29-1 and TRBJ2-1; TCRdb proposes TRBD2, but this gene call is untestable without DNA. Germline V gives CDR1 SQVTM, CDR2 ANQGSEA. This CDR3 is built from 16 residues.

The chain recombines TRBV5-1 with TRBJ2-3; TCRdb proposes TRBD2, but this gene call is untestable without DNA. The CDR3 contains 17 residues. Germline CDR1 reads SGHRS; CDR2 reads YFSETQ. The CDR3 loop is CASSFPLAGASTDTQYF.

V gene TRBV20-1 combines with J gene TRBJ1-6. Germline CDR1 is DFQATT and CDR2 is SNEGSKA (reference sequence). CDR3 length equals 17 residues. CDR3 in amino acids: CSARIQDGSSYNSPLHF.

The genes are TRBV7-9 and TRBJ1-6. Germline V CDR1 and CDR2: SEHNR, FQNEAQ (reference sequence). The CDR3 is 15 residues long. The CDR3 loop is CASSLASSYNSPLHF.

J is TRBJ2-3 and V is TRBV11-1; TCRdb's D gene call, TRBD1, goes unchecked for lack of DNA. The CDR3 has 16 amino acids. Germline V CDR1 and CDR2: SGHAT, FQDESV (reference sequence). CDR3 sequence: CASSPRTVSSTDTQYF.

The J gene is TRBJ1-1, the V gene TRBV4-2; the D call of TRBD1 rests on TCRdb alone, since no DNA is present to check it. The CDR3 has 21 residues. Germline CDR1 and CDR2: LGHNA and YNFKEQ. The CDR3 is CASSQVEDSVRISPMNTEAFF.

The gene calls are TRBV9 and TRBJ2-5. Looked up from germline, CDR1 is SGDLS and CDR2 is YYNGEE. This CDR3 region has 15 residues. The CDR3 sequence: CASSIDAGFQETQYF.

The chain uses TRBV28 and TRBJ2-2; TCRdb indicates TRBD1, and absent DNA this call remains unverified. This CDR3 contains 17 residues. The germline V gene has CDR1 MDHEN and CDR2 SYDVKM. The CDR3: CASSFGWGRANTGELFF.

The V gene is TRBV9, the J gene TRBJ1-1. The CDR3 length is 14 residues. The germline V gene has CDR1 SGDLS and CDR2 YYNGEE. The CDR3: CASSPNPSDTEAFF.

The chain recombines TRBV10-3 with TRBJ1-1; without DNA, the TCRdb call of TRBD1 cannot be checked. CDR1 is ENHRY, CDR2 SYGVKD, per germline. This CDR3 has 13 amino acids. Here the CDR3 reads CAITREMNTEAFF.

V gene TRBV30 combines with J gene TRBJ1-1; the TRBD1 assignment by TCRdb is unverifiable without DNA. Germline values: CDR1 GTSNPN, CDR2 SVGIG (reference sequence). The CDR3 has 12 amino acids. The CDR3 here is CAWGDRYTEAFF.

The rearrangement uses TRBV5-1 and TRBJ2-1; lacking DNA, the TRBD1 call made by TCRdb goes unchecked. The CDR3 is 17 amino acids. Germline assignment: CDR1 SGHRS and CDR2 YFSETQ. CDR3 amino acids: CASSARGEGDSYNEQFF.

The chain is built from TRBV5-1 and TRBJ2-6. Germline lookup yields CDR1 SGHRS and CDR2 YFSETQ. CDR3 length: 17 residues. This CDR3 reads CASSLGAGNSGANVLTF.

CDR3 sequence reads: CAWIYTDTQYF. The chain uses TRBV30 and TRBJ2-3. CDR3 length: 11 residues. The germline V gene encodes CDR1 GTSNPN and CDR2 SVGIG (reference sequence).

Here the CDR3 reads CASKGNKGDQPQHF. This chain uses TRBV6-1 with TRBJ1-5; checking the TCRdb D call of TRBD1 is not possible without DNA. Per the germline V gene, CDR1 is MNHNS and CDR2 is SASEGT. This CDR3 is 14 amino acids long.

V and J are TRBV12-3 or TRBV12-4 and TRBJ2-5; TCRdb lists TRBD1, though no DNA is available to test this call. CDR3 size: 11 residues. Here the CDR3 reads CASSSLGTQYF.

The chain couples TRBV7-3 to TRBJ2-7; the TRBD2 assignment by TCRdb is unverifiable without DNA. CDR3 length: 14 residues. Germline V gene sequence: CDR1 SGHTA, CDR2 FQGTGA. CDR3: CASSLGGREDEQYF.

V usage is TRBV29-1 and J usage is TRBJ1-1. The CDR3 runs 12 residues. Per germline, CDR1 SQVTM and CDR2 ANQGSEA. This CDR3 is CSVEEGGTEAFF.

CDR3 protein: CASSYSRSPTGELFF. The chain is built from TRBV6-5 and TRBJ2-2; TCRdb's D gene call, TRBD2, goes unchecked for lack of DNA. CDR3 length: 15 amino acids. Germline V gene lookup returns CDR1 MNHEY and CDR2 SVGAGI.

The chain links TRBV14 to TRBJ2-1. This CDR3 region has 16 residues. Looked up from germline, CDR1 is SGHDN and CDR2 is FVKESK. The CDR3 region is CASSQETGGLYNEQFF.

This chain connects TRBV19 to TRBJ1-4; there is no DNA to check the TCRdb D call of TRBD1. The CDR3 has 18 residues. Germline V gives CDR1 LNHDA, CDR2 SQIVND (reference sequence). Here the CDR3 reads CASSTHRGAGTTNEKLFF. Based on the CDR3 plus reference TRBV19 and TRBJ1-4, the full variable domain is DGGITQSPKYLFRKEGQNVTLSCEQNLNHDAMYWYRQDPGQGLRLIYYSQIVNDFQKGDIAEGYSVSREKKESFPLTVTSAQKNPTAFYLCASSTHRGAGTTNEKLFFGSGTQLSVL.